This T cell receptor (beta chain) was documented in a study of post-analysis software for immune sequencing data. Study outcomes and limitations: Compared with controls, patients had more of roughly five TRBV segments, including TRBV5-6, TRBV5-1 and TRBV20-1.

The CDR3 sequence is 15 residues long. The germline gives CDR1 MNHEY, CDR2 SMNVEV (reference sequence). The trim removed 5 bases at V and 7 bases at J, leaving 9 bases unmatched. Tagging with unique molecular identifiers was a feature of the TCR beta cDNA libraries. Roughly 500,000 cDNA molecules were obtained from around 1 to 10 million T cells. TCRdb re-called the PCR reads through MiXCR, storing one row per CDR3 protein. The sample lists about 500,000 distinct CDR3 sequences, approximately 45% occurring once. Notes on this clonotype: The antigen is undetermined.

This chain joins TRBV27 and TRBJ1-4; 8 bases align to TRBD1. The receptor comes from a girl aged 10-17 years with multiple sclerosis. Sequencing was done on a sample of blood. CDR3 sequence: CASSARQGKSEKLFF. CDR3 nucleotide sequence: TGTGCCAGCAGTGCGCGACAGGGGAAGAGTGAAAAACTGTTTTTT.